The clone carrying this TCR beta chain ranks as large in terms of frequency. Its specificity is not known. TRB amplification used around 260 ng of peripheral blood genomic DNA. The record originates from a study of T cell clusters in autoimmune cytopenias. Findings of the study overall: TRB repertoire shifts in secondary cytopenia and chronic lymphocytic leukemia mostly reflected lymphoma, not autoimmunity.

Multiplex touch-down PCR amplified TRB using TRB-A and TRB-B pools in one tube. Using the multiplex PCR reads, TCRdb records one entry per CDR3 protein without DNA. Its table lists under 2,500 distinct CDR3 sequences. CDR3 length equals 13 residues. CDR1 is SNHLY and CDR2 is FYNNEI in the germline V gene. The sequenced material came from peripheral blood. V is TRBV2 and J is TRBJ2-7; TCRdb gives TRBD1 as the D gene, but with no DNA this cannot be confirmed. The receptor was isolated from a human donor with an autoimmune cytopenia or autoimmune hepatitis (not recorded which). CDR3 residues: CASSEGGAYEQYF. The whole variable domain, filled in from reference TRBV2 and TRBJ2-7, reads EPEVTQTPSHQVTQMGQEVILRCVPISNHLYFYWYRQILGQKVEFLVSFYNNEISEKSEIFDDQFSVERPDGSNFTLKIRSTKLEDSAMYFCASSEGGAYEQYFGPGTRLTVT.